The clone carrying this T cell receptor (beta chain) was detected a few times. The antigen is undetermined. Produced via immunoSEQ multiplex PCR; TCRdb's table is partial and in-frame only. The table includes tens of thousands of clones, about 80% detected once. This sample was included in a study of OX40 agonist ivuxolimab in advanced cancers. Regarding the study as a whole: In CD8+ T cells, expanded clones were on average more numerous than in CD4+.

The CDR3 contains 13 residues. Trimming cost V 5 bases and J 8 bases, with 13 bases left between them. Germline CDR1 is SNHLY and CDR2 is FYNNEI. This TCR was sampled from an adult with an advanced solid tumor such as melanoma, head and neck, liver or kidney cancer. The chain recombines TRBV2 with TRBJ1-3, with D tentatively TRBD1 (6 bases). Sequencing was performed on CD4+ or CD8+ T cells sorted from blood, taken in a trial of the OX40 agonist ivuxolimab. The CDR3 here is CASSFVPGDTIYF. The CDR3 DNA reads TGTGCCAGCAGTTTTGTGCCAGGGGACACCATATATTTT.